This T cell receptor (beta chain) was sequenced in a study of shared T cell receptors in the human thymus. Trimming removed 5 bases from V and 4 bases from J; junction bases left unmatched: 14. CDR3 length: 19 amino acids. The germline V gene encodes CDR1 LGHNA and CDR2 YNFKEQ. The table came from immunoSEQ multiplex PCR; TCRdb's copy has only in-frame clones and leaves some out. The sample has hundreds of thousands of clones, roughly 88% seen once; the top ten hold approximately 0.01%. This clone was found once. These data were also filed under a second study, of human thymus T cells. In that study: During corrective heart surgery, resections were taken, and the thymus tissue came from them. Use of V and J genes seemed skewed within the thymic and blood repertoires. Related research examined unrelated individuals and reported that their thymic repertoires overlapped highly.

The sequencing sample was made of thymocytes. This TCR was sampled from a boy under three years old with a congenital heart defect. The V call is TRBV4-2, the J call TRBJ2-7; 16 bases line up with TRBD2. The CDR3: CASSLSSAGTSGRGYEQYF. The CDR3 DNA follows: TGTGCCAGCAGCTTATCCTCGGCCGGGACTAGCGGGAGGGGTTACGAGCAGTACTTC.